The clone carrying this T cell receptor beta chain has just a few counts. This record belongs to a study of OX40 agonist ivuxolimab in advanced cancers. Measured with immunoSEQ multiplex PCR; TCRdb has only the in-frame clones, and not every one. The sample shows fewer than 90,000 clones, roughly 84% of them seen only once. In germline, CDR1 is SQVTM, CDR2 ANQGSEA. The CDR3 consists of 13 residues. The germline V and J ends were trimmed by 2 bases and 6 bases, with 13 bases remaining between them. Sequencing used CD4+ or CD8+ T cells sorted from blood, obtained in a trial of the OX40 agonist ivuxolimab. This receptor was taken from an adult with an advanced solid tumor such as melanoma, head and neck, liver or kidney cancer. The V and J genes are TRBV29-1 and TRBJ1-1; D gene ambiguous. CDR3 in amino acids: CSVENDFSPEAFF. The CDR3 DNA follows: TGCAGCGTTGAAAATGACTTCTCACCTGAAGCTTTCTTT.